These 15 T cell receptor beta chains originate from one sample sequenced in a study of blood T cell repertoires in COVID-19. Assay used: immunoSEQ multiplex PCR; TCRdb lists only in-frame clones, some missing. The sample lists about 240,000 clones, about nine tenths occurring once. Material for sequencing was peripheral blood. The receptor source for this set is a man between 60 and 70 years old who had recovered from COVID-19.

The chain combines TRBV10-3 with TRBJ2-1, with D unclear. Trimming removed 5 bases from V and 4 bases from J, with 9 bases in between. This CDR3 region has 13 residues. Germline V gene lookup returns CDR1 ENHRY and CDR2 SYGVKD. The CDR3 DNA reads TGTGCCATCAGTATGACCGGGTACAATGAGCAGTTCTTC. Its translation is CAISMTGYNEQFF.

The V call is TRBV7-9, the J call TRBJ1-4; D gene uncertain. Germline assignment: CDR1 SEHNR and CDR2 FQNEAQ (reference sequence). The V and J ends lost 1 base and 14 bases respectively, with 11 bases between them. This CDR3 spans 12 amino acids. The CDR3 DNA sequence: TGTGCCAGCAGCTTAGGGGCTGGAGGGCTGTTTTTT. It specifies CASSLGAGGLFF.

This chain uses TRBV5-1 with TRBJ2-4, with a tentative D call TRBD2 (6 bases). The CDR3 runs to 16 residues. Trimming cost V 4 bases and J 1 base, with 15 bases left between them. Germline loops: CDR1 SGHRS, CDR2 YFSETQ. CDR3 amino acids: CASSPGWGEAKNIQYF. The CDR3 DNA follows: TGCGCCAGCAGCCCTGGTTGGGGGGAGGCCAAAAACATTCAGTACTTC. The full variable domain, its missing parts supplied by reference TRBV5-1 and TRBJ2-4, is KAGVTQTPRYLIKTRGQQVTLSCSPISGHRSVSWYQQTPGQGLQFLFEYFSETQRNKGNFPGRFSGRQFSNSRSEMNVSTLELGDSALYLCASSPGWGEAKNIQYFGAGTRLSVL.

V gene TRBV27 combines with J gene TRBJ2-5, with D perhaps matching TRBD2 (6 bases). Germline CDR1 and CDR2: MNHEY and SMNVEV (reference sequence). Trimming took off 5 bases at V and 4 bases at J, with 17 bases between the two ends. The CDR3 is made up of 15 amino acids. The CDR3 coding sequence is TGTGCCAGCAGTCCCCGCACTAGCCCCCGAGAGACCCAGTACTTC. Protein: CASSPRTSPRETQYF.

CDR3 loop: CASSGEGGNTDTQYF. The CDR3 DNA sequence: TGTGCCAGCAGCGGGGAGGGGGGAAACACAGATACGCAGTATTTT. This chain links TRBV9 with TRBJ2-3, with a tentative D call TRBD2 (7 bases). V was pared by 3 bases and J by 2 bases, with 13 bases between. This CDR3 contains 15 residues. From germline, CDR1 is SGDLS and CDR2 YYNGEE. The variable domain in full, with the rest retrieved from reference TRBV9 and TRBJ2-3, is DSGVTQTPKHLITATGQRVTLRCSPRSGDLSVYWYQQSLDQGLQFLIQYYNGEERAKGNILERFSAQQFPDLHSELNLSSLELGDSALYFCASSGEGGNTDTQYFGPGTRLTVL.

The chain recombines TRBV28 with TRBJ1-6; D call uncertain. Trimming removed 5 bases from V and 8 bases from J, with 19 bases in between. This CDR3 contains 16 residues. The germline CDR1 and CDR2 sequences are MDHEN and SYDVKM. The DNA of the CDR3 is TGTGCCAGCAGTCCGCAGTCCGGAGGTCGGGATTCACCCCTCCACTTT. It translates to CASSPQSGGRDSPLHF.

The chain has TRBV19 and TRBJ2-3; the match to TRBD1 covers 7 bases. J was trimmed by 4 bases and V by 6 bases; bases with no gene match: 7. CDR1 is LNHDA and CDR2 is SQIVND in the germline V gene (reference sequence). CDR3 size: 14 residues. CDR3 sequence reads: CASSMNRGSDTQYF. CDR3 sequence (DNA): TGTGCCAGTAGCATGAACAGGGGATCAGATACGCAGTATTTT.

V and J are TRBV7-8 and TRBJ2-4; 12 positions agree with TRBD2. CDR1 and CDR2 from the germline V gene are SGHVS and FQNEAQ. The CDR3 has 18 amino acids. The V and J ends lost 4 bases and 0 bases, in that order; junction bases with no gene match: 7. The CDR3 sequence: CASSSRTSGALAKNIQYF. The CDR3, as DNA: TGTGCCAGCAGCTCCCGGACTAGCGGGGCTCTAGCCAAAAACATTCAGTACTTC.

The CDR3 region has the DNA TGCGCCAGCAGCCACCCGGGGGGAAATTCACCCCTCCACTTT. Translating it yields CASSHPGGNSPLHF. This chain links TRBV4-1 with TRBJ1-6; D possibly corresponds to TRBD1 (5 bases). The CDR3 has 14 amino acids. V was trimmed by 3 bases and J by 7 bases, leaving 10 bases between them. Per the germline V gene, CDR1 is MGHRA and CDR2 is YSYEKL.

On this clone itself: Other DNA variants within this sample encode the same CDR3. This chain connects TRBV2 to TRBJ2-5; TRBD1 might be the D (6 bases). In germline, CDR1 is SNHLY, CDR2 FYNNEI. With 7 bases removed from V and 2 bases from J, the gap between germline ends came to 8 bases. CDR3 size: 12 residues. For the CDR3, the DNA is TGTGCCAGCAAGGGGGTACAAGAGACCCAGTACTTC. Its protein product is CASKGVQETQYF.

The chain carries TRBV25-1 and TRBJ2-2; weak D call: TRBD2 (7 bases). The CDR3 runs 15 residues. V lost 9 bases and J 0 bases, leaving 14 bases between the germline ends. Germline V gives CDR1 MGHDK, CDR2 SYGVNS. CDR3 protein: CASGWGGANTGELFF. The CDR3 DNA sequence: TGTGCCAGTGGATGGGGGGGCGCGAACACCGGGGAGCTGTTTTTT.

This rearrangement joins TRBV7-9 to TRBJ2-5, with a weak D call TRBD2 (6 bases). The CDR3 is made up of 15 amino acids. Germline CDR1 reads SEHNR; CDR2 reads FQNEAQ (reference sequence). Trimming removed 4 bases from V and 4 bases from J, with 16 bases in between. The CDR3 coding sequence is TGTGCCAGCAGCTCGGGACTCGCCCTGGGAGAGACCCAGTACTTC. The encoded protein is CASSSGLALGETQYF.

This clone has only a few counts. This sequence joins TRBV28 and TRBJ1-4; D unresolved. V was pared by 6 bases and J by 3 bases, with 11 bases between. The V gene's germline CDR1 is MDHEN and CDR2 SYDVKM. The length of the CDR3 is 14 residues. Here the CDR3 reads CASRLSAANEKLFF. CDR3 nucleotide sequence: TGTGCCAGCAGGCTGTCCGCAGCTAATGAAAAACTGTTTTTT.

This rearrangement joins TRBV28 to TRBJ2-7; a weak D match, TRBD1 (6 bases). Germline V CDR1 and CDR2: MDHEN, SYDVKM. V was pared by 7 bases and J by 6 bases, with 13 bases between. The CDR3 consists of 12 residues. The DNA of the CDR3 is TGTGCCAGCAATCTGGACAGTCGCGAGCAGTACTTC. Amino acid sequence: CASNLDSREQYF.

This clone showed up just a few times. The rearrangement uses TRBV7-9 and TRBJ2-2, with D unresolved. Germline V gene sequence: CDR1 SEHNR, CDR2 FQNEAQ (reference sequence). V shed 7 bases and J shed 4 bases, with 10 bases lying between them. The CDR3 covers 13 residues. This CDR3 reads CASTGLFTGELFF. In DNA, the CDR3 is TGTGCCAGCACGGGCTTATTCACCGGGGAGCTGTTTTTT.